This T cell receptor (beta chain) is drawn from a study of blood T cell repertoires in COVID-19 (TCRdb year 2020). Study-level background: Collaborator samples came from the United States, Italy and Spain and covered acute and convalescent phases of COVID-19. The material from the prospective study consisted of cDNA or gDNA derived from T cells, B-cell-depleted T cells, or PBMCs. Subjects who had been exposed to COVID-19, were actively infected with it, or had recovered from it provided the deeply sampled blood TCRbeta repertoires that made up the dataset. The repertoires were released in a freely available public database intended as a resource for research on the immune response to SARS-CoV-2. The samples were drawn from two sources: the first 160 participants of the ongoing ImmuneRACE study, and over 950 subjects contributed by 6 global collaborators. The sample metadata nearly always contained a de-identified subject ID, COVID-19 status, age in years and sex. Where available, HLA class I and class II types were obtained from metadata supplied by the sample provider rather than from assay-based typing.

TCRbeta CDR3 regions were amplified from genomic DNA using the immunoSEQ Assay, a bias-controlled multiplex PCR. The authors' analysis ran thus. Within the assay, amplification of reference gene primers was used to estimate how many nucleated cells each sample contained. To quantify the absolute abundance of each unique TCRbeta CDR3 rearrangement, sequence reads were collapsed and filtered. For each sample, productive Simpson clonality was calculated as the square root of Simpson's diversity index across productive rearrangements. The source is immuneACCESS, and TCRdb retained only in-frame sequences with V and J called. Part of the clones is not carried over; for the studies checked, unresolved V genes explain less than half of this, and the remainder is unexplained. That table gives V, J and clone size, and the DNA gave D and trimming. The sample has about 110,000 clones on record, 72% of them singletons. The ten largest clonotypes hold under 10% of the sample.

Whole blood was collected in K2EDTA tubes by collaborating institutions according to the institutions' own protocols. For TCRbeta analysis, collaborator samples were shipped as frozen whole blood, as isolated PBMCs, or as DNA extracted from either sample type. The sample holds one count of this clone. Its antigen has not been determined. No much larger clonotype is one base removed from it; base qualities were not supplied. Ends trimmed: V by 1 base, J by 4 bases; bases unmatched to a gene: 5. CDR3 length: 15 amino acids, cysteine to phenylalanine. The DNA shown is the 45-base CDR3, in frame from base 1. CDR1 and CDR2, looked up from the germline V gene (reference sequence), are LGHDT and YNNKEL. Study-wide conclusions, independent of this receptor: How much clinical and demographic metadata was included differed by source and by participant, and the metadata was provided uncurated.

The clonotype was recovered from an older woman with acute or convalescent COVID-19. Sequencing was carried out using peripheral blood. Recombination linked TRBV3-1 (or the pseudogene TRBV3-2) to TRBJ2-5, and 8 bases in between align with TRBD2. CDR3 loop: CASSQGGTSLETQYF. The sequenced DNA: TGTGCCAGCAGCCAAGGAGGGACTAGTCTAGAGACCCAGTACTTC.